These 13 T cell receptor beta chains share one sample of origin, sequenced in a study of cytomegalovirus exposure and HLA in healthy donors. PCR involved 60 Vbeta and 13 Jbeta primers. The data were produced by immunoSEQ multiplex PCR, yet TCRdb's version contains in-frame clones alone and is incomplete. The table includes 150,000 to 180,000 clones, more than 75% detected once. The material sequenced was PBMCs. The origin of the receptors is a woman aged 35 to 49 in good health and CMV-seropositive.

The chain combines TRBV7-2 with TRBJ2-7; a possible D gene is TRBD2 (5 bases). This CDR3 has 15 residues. V lost 5 bases and J lost 3, with 17 bases in between. Germline lookup yields CDR1 SGHTA and CDR2 FQGNSA. The CDR3 nucleotides read TGTGCCAGCAGCCCCCGCCCCGCGGGCCGCTACGAGCAGTACTTC. Translated, it gives CASSPRPAGRYEQYF.

This clone has just a few counts. The chain couples TRBV30 to TRBJ2-7; a possible D gene is TRBD2 (6 bases). The length of the CDR3 is 14 residues. The ends were cut back, 3 bases at V and 0 bases at J, with 12 bases in the middle. Per germline, CDR1 GTSNPN and CDR2 SVGIG (reference sequence). CDR3 loop: CAWSGGGTSYEQYF. CDR3 coding DNA: TGTGCCTGGAGCGGTGGGGGGACCTCCTACGAGCAGTACTTC.

The rearrangement links TRBV25-1 to TRBJ2-6; no firm D call. Germline loops: CDR1 MGHDK, CDR2 SYGVNS. V lost 3 bases, J lost 2 bases, and 11 bases lay in between. The CDR3 spans 16 residues. CDR3 coding DNA: TGTGCCAGCAGTGACTCGAACAGCCCTGGGGCCAACGTCCTGACTTTC. Amino acid sequence: CASSDSNSPGANVLTF.

The chain is built from TRBV7-8 and TRBJ2-7; possible D gene TRBD2, 6 bases. Germline V gene sequence: CDR1 SGHVS, CDR2 FQNEAQ. Trimming took 1 base from V and 4 from J, leaving 17 bases between them. This CDR3 has 16 residues. CDR3 in DNA: TGTGCCAGCAGCTTAGGAGGGCGGGAAACGCGGTACGAGCAGTACTTC. Protein: CASSLGGRETRYEQYF.

This sequence joins TRBV6-5 and TRBJ2-1; the match to TRBD1 covers 9 bases. Trimming took 2 bases from V and 2 from J; bases not matched to a gene: 4. The CDR3 runs 16 residues. Germline V CDR1 and CDR2: MNHEY, SVGAGI. The CDR3 DNA sequence: TGTGCCAGCAGTTACCTGGACAGGGGAACCTACAATGAGCAGTTCTTC. Its translation is CASSYLDRGTYNEQFF.

CDR3: CASSPRAGLYNEQFF. The CDR3 DNA reads as TGTGCCAGCTCACCACGAGCGGGCCTTTACAATGAGCAGTTCTTC. This chain uses TRBV18 with TRBJ2-1; a weak D match, TRBD2 (6 bases). V lost 1 base, J lost 4 bases, and 11 bases lay in between. CDR1 is KGHSH and CDR2 is LQKENI in the germline V gene. There are 15 residues in the CDR3. The variable domain in full, with the rest retrieved from reference TRBV18 and TRBJ2-1, is NAGVMQNPRHLVRRRGQEARLRCSPMKGHSHVYWYRQLPEEGLKFMVYLQKENIIDESGMPKERFSAEFPKEGPSILRIQQVVRGDSAAYFCASSPRAGLYNEQFFGPGTRLTVL.

The V call is TRBV9, the J call TRBJ1-2; D is possibly TRBD1 (6 bases). Trimming pared 0 bases from V and 8 bases from J, leaving 8 bases between. Germline CDR1 is SGDLS and CDR2 is YYNGEE. This CDR3 contains 12 residues. The DNA of the CDR3 is TGTGCCAGCAGCGTAGTAGGGGGAGGCTACACCTTC. It is translated as CASSVVGGGYTF.

On this clone: The sample carries other DNA sequences with the same CDR3. This chain uses TRBV7-9 with TRBJ2-2, with TRBD2 matching over 10 bases. Looked up from germline, CDR1 is SEHNR and CDR2 is FQNEAQ (reference sequence). The J segment lost 6 bases and the V segment lost 1 base, leaving 5 bases of the junction unmatched. This CDR3 comprises 16 residues. CDR3 DNA: TGTGCCAGCAGCTTAGTGGGTCTAGCGGGAGCCGGGGAGCTGTTTTTT. It yields the protein CASSLVGLAGAGELFF.

This sequence joins TRBV27 and TRBJ1-4; D is unclear. From germline, CDR1 is MNHEY and CDR2 SMNVEV (reference sequence). The CDR3 is 17 amino acids. V lost 5 bases, J lost 2 bases, and 18 bases lay in between. CDR3 in amino acids: CASSPSRPLRTNEKLFF. The CDR3 region has the DNA TGTGCCAGCAGTCCCTCGAGACCCCTGAGGACTAATGAAAAACTGTTTTTT.

The V call is TRBV6-5, the J call TRBJ2-3; 12 positions agree with TRBD2. Per germline, CDR1 MNHEY and CDR2 SVGAGI. The CDR3 totals 15 residues. V lost 6 bases, J lost 5 bases, and 6 bases stayed unmatched. As DNA, the CDR3 is TGTGCCAGCAGATCTAGCGGGAGGGCCGGAGATACGCAGTATTTT. Its translation is CASRSSGRAGDTQYF.

This chain joins TRBV6-1 and TRBJ2-7, with 8 bases aligning to TRBD2. The CDR3 extends over 15 amino acids. Germline V lookup: CDR1 MNHNS, CDR2 SASEGT. The V gene end was trimmed by 8 bases and the J gene end by 9 bases; junction bases not matched to a gene: 18. Here the CDR3 reads CASPAGREDLGWQYF. The CDR3 coding sequence is TGTGCCAGCCCGGCGGGGCGGGAGGACCTTGGATGGCAGTACTTC.

The chain uses TRBV9 and TRBJ2-7; tentative D call: TRBD2 (7 bases). The CDR3 sequence is 13 residues long. The V gene lost 3 bases and the J gene lost 7 bases, with 14 bases spanning the gap. Germline CDR1 reads SGDLS; CDR2 reads YYNGEE. The CDR3 spells CASSGGGVREQYF. The CDR3 DNA reads TGTGCCAGCAGCGGAGGGGGGGTCCGAGAGCAGTACTTC.

The chain carries TRBV11-3 and TRBJ2-7, with D uncertain. Germline V lookup: CDR1 SGHNT, CDR2 YENEEA. Trimming took off 4 bases at V and 4 bases at J, with 11 bases between the two ends. The CDR3 spans 13 residues. The CDR3 nucleotides read TGTGCCAGCAGCTCGGGTTCGGCGTACGAGCAGTACTTC. Its protein is CASSSGSAYEQYF.